The 10 T cell receptor beta chains reported below all come from one sample, sequenced in a study of Ad26.COV2.S vaccination and SARS-CoV-2 variants. Data came from immunoSEQ multiplex PCR; TCRdb stores just in-frame clones and leaves some out. The sample includes roughly 270,000 clones, around 87% of them seen just once. Treatment defined: over 15 received Ad26.COV2.S at low or high dose, single or two shots; a few received placebo; per-sample allocation not given. Specimens were obtained on day 63 following the first vaccine or placebo injection. The specimen was peripheral blood, collected in a trial of Ad26.COV2.S vaccine versus placebo. These TCRs come from a person aged 18-65 years who received the Ad26.COV2.S COVID-19 vaccine or a placebo.

The chain uses TRBV27 and TRBJ1-4, with D possibly matching TRBD1 (5 bases). Trimming shortened V by 3 bases and J by 9 bases, and 14 bases separated the two germline ends. The CDR3 consists of 14 residues. Germline V CDR1 and CDR2: MNHEY, SMNVEV (reference sequence). CDR3 coding DNA: TGTGCCAGCAGTTTTGGGAGGGGCAGCCAAAAACTGTTTTTT. Encoded protein: CASSFGRGSQKLFF.

This clone was seen only once. V gene TRBV29-1 combines with J gene TRBJ2-1, with D unclear. Trimming left V 4 bases short and J 5 bases short, with 3 bases between. CDR3 length: 10 amino acids. Germline CDR1 SQVTM, CDR2 ANQGSEA. For the CDR3, the DNA is TGCAGCGTTGGGAACAATGAGCAGTTCTTC. Its protein product is CSVGNNEQFF.

The chain uses TRBV2 and TRBJ1-5, with D possibly TRBD1 on 6 matching bases. CDR1 and CDR2 (germline): SNHLY, FYNNEI. The CDR3 loop spans 14 amino acids. Trimming pared 7 bases from V and 4 bases from J, leaving 14 bases between. CDR3 region: CASTGATANQPQHF. CDR3 nucleotides: TGTGCCAGCACGGGGGCAACGGCTAATCAGCCCCAGCATTTT.

The chain has TRBV7-9 and TRBJ1-1; the D gene is possibly TRBD1 (5 bases). The CDR3 is 13 residues long. In germline, CDR1 is SEHNR, CDR2 FQNEAQ (reference sequence). V lost 5 bases and J 1 base, leaving 8 bases between the germline ends. The CDR3: CASSQQANTEAFF. For the CDR3, the DNA is TGTGCCAGCAGCCAACAGGCGAACACTGAAGCTTTCTTT.

CDR3 sequence: CASSLVTGDNYGYTF. The CDR3 DNA reads as TGTGCCAGCAGCTTGGTGACAGGTGATAACTATGGCTACACCTTC. The chain combines TRBV5-6 with TRBJ1-2; D is perhaps TRBD1 (6 bases). V lost 0 bases and J 1 base, leaving 10 bases between the germline ends. The CDR3 extends over 15 amino acids. Germline V CDR1 and CDR2: SGHDT, YYEEEE.

The chain has TRBV5-4 and TRBJ1-1; TRBD1 might be the D (6 bases). V dropped 2 bases and J dropped 5 bases, with 13 bases sitting between them. Germline V lookup: CDR1 SGHNT, CDR2 YYREEE (reference sequence). This CDR3 region has 14 residues. CDR3 DNA sequence: TGTGCCAGCAGCTTAGGTTGGACAGAAACTGAAGCTTTCTTT. Amino acid sequence: CASSLGWTETEAFF. Supplemented by reference TRBV5-4 and TRBJ1-1, the full variable domain reads ETGVTQSPTHLIKTRGQQVTLRCSSQSGHNTVSWYQQALGQGPQFIFQYYREEENGRGNFPPRFSGLQFPNYSSELNVNALELDDSALYLCASSLGWTETEAFFGQGTRLTVV.

J is TRBJ1-2 and V is TRBV6-5, with 7 bases aligning to TRBD1. This CDR3 is 15 amino acids long. Trimming at V came to 6 bases and at J to 4 bases, leaving 11 bases not matched to a gene. Germline CDR1 MNHEY, CDR2 SVGAGI. The CDR3 region is CASSGQVLDAYGYTF. Here the CDR3 DNA reads TGTGCCAGCAGCGGACAGGTCCTAGATGCCTATGGCTACACCTTC.

This sequence joins TRBV11-2 and TRBJ2-1, with D possibly called TRBD1 or TRBD2 (6 bases each). CDR1 is SGHAT and CDR2 is FQNNGV in the germline V gene. V was cut by 1 base and J by 3 bases, with 10 bases left in between. The CDR3 runs 15 residues. CDR3 DNA: TGTGCCAGCAGCTTAGTTGGAGGGGGCTACAATGAGCAGTTCTTC. Its translation is CASSLVGGGYNEQFF.

The gene calls are TRBV20-1 and TRBJ1-1, with D hard to call. V dropped 3 bases and J dropped 2 bases, with 4 bases sitting between them. This CDR3 spans 11 amino acids. CDR1 DFQATT and CDR2 SNEGSKA come from the germline V gene (reference sequence). The DNA of the CDR3 is TGCAGTGCTAGGTACAACACTGAAGCTTTCTTT. It encodes CSARYNTEAFF.

This chain uses TRBV14 with TRBJ2-5; the D is unclear. V lost 1 base, J lost 0 bases, and 9 bases lay in between. Germline V gene sequence: CDR1 SGHDN, CDR2 FVKESK. CDR3 length: 15 amino acids. DNA for the CDR3: TGTGCCAGCAGCCAAGGGGCGATGTACCAAGAGACCCAGTACTTC. Protein: CASSQGAMYQETQYF.